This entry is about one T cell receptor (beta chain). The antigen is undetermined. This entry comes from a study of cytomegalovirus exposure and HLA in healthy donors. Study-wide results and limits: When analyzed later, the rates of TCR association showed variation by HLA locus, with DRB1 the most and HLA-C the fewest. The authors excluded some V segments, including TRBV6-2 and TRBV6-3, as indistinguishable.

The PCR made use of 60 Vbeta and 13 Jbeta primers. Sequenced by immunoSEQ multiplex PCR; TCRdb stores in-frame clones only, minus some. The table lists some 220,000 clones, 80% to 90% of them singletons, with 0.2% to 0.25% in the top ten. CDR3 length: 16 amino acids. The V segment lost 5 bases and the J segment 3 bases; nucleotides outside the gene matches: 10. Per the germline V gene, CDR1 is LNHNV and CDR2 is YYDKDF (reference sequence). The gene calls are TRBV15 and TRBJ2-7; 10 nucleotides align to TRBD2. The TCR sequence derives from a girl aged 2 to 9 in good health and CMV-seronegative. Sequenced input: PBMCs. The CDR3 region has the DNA TGTGCCACCAGCGGACACCGGACTAGCGGCTACTACGAGCAGTACTTC. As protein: CATSGHRTSGYYEQYF.